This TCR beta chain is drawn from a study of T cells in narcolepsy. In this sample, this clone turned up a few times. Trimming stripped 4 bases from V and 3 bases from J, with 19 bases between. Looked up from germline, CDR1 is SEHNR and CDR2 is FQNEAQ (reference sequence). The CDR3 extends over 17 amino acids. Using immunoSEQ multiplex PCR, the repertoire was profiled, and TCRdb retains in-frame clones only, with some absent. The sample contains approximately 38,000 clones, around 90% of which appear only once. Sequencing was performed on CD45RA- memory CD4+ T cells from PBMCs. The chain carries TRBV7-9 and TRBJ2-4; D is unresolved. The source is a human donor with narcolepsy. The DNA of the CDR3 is TGTGCCAGCAGCTCACAAGTTGGTAGGGATCGCAAAAACATTCAGTACTTC. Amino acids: CASSSQVGRDRKNIQYF.